The clone carrying this T cell receptor (beta chain) was seen only a few times. The antigen is not known. A multiplex PCR was run with 60 Vbeta primers and 13 Jbeta primers. The data were produced by immunoSEQ multiplex PCR, yet TCRdb's version contains in-frame clones alone and is incomplete. The sample yields 150,000 to 200,000 clones, 65% to 90% seen once. CDR3 size: 14 residues. V lost 7 bases, J lost 6 bases, and 15 bases lay in between. Germline CDR1 is SEHNR and CDR2 is FQNEAQ (reference sequence). The data stem from a study of cytomegalovirus exposure and HLA in healthy donors. Study findings and constraints: In vitro assays verified that a few CMV-associated chains recognized CMV antigens specifically. Some public TCRs appeared in many individuals, while most sequences were rare.

The receptor's source is a woman aged 18-35 years in good health and CMV-seronegative. The rearrangement uses TRBV7-9 and TRBJ2-2; TRBD2 might be the D (6 bases). Material for sequencing was PBMCs. CDR3 amino acids: CASTLEGVPGELFF. CDR3 sequence (DNA): TGTGCCAGCACACTGGAGGGCGTTCCCGGGGAGCTGTTTTTT.